The sequence of this TCR beta chain was determined in a study of CD8 T cells in Susac syndrome. Findings and caveats of the study: Expansion of clones was not seen in the CD4+ T cell repertoires of Susac syndrome.

Negative isolation yielded the CD8+ and CD4+ T cells, while FACS enriched the TEMRA cells. CDR1 and CDR2 (germline): LGHDT, YNNKEL (reference sequence). The CDR3 loop spans 14 amino acids. Trimming stripped 2 bases from V and 0 bases from J, with 5 bases between. It was with random hexamers that 0.5 to 1 ug RNA was reverse transcribed. An immunoSEQ multiplex PCR generated amplified TCR beta CDR3 products spanning 54 Vbeta and 13 Jbeta. TCRdb re-derived calls from the immunoSEQ multiplex PCR reads in MiXCR, one entry per CDR3 protein. The sample has about 240,000 distinct CDR3 sequences, roughly 95% seen once. As concerns this clonotype: As yet, its antigen is unknown.

The chain joins TRBV3-1 to TRBJ2-1, with D uncertain. This receptor was taken from a human donor with Susac syndrome. What was sequenced was CD4+ T cells from PBMCs. CDR3 sequence reads: CASSQPSSYNEQFF. The CDR3 bases are TGTGCCAGCAGCCAACCGAGCTCCTACAATGAGCAGTTCTTC.